The clone carrying this T cell receptor (beta chain) was seen at least ten times. Germline-derived CDR1 and CDR2 are SGHTA and FQGTGA. Trimming took 0 bases from V and 2 from J, leaving 10 bases between them. The CDR3 runs to 15 residues. Before thyroid surgery, none of the patients had received any treatment. From the PCR reads, TCRdb re-called clones with MiXCR. The sample lists about 39,000 clones, about 20% occurring once. This specimen belongs to a study of metastatic and nonmetastatic thyroid tumors. Overall study context: Repertoire data that came from the blood and tumor or nodule tissue of malignant and benign thyroid patients were compared.

Material: tumor tissue. The source is a female donor with papillary thyroid cancer or a benign thyroid nodule (not recorded which). Some clones in this sample may be carry-over from other donors' samples. This chain connects TRBV7-3 to TRBJ1-1, with no clear D. This CDR3 reads CASSLTAGSNTEAFF. The CDR3 nucleotides are TGTGCCAGCAGCTTAACGGCGGGCTCTAACACTGAAGCTTTCTTT.